Below, one T cell receptor beta chain is given with its context. Antigen specificity is unknown. This sample is part of a study of human T cells and chemical hapten exposure. Study-wide context: The study traced per-sample TCR yield variation mainly to small differences in pooled library volumes. Study results and caveats: High-frequency TCRs, those above 1 in 1000, stayed the same after DPC sensitization.

Original data processing: Sampled TCR counts reached a median of approximately 100,000 per sample, with values ranging from roughly 20,000 to 750,000. Each CDR3 protein gets one entry after TCRdb re-called the RACE reads with MiXCR. In this record, the V and J calls reflect TCRdb's handling and not the investigators' own analysis. In the table there are 130,000 or so distinct CDR3 sequences, approximately 9% of which are singletons. Indicated time point: healthy volunteer bleed at 2 weeks. Extraction of total RNA was performed on unfractionated whole blood. Per the germline V gene, CDR1 is MNHNS and CDR2 is SASEGT. The CDR3 sequence is 14 residues long. Trimming took off 5 bases at V and 0 bases at J, with 8 bases between the two ends.

Sequencing was carried out using whole blood. The V call is TRBV6-1, the J call TRBJ1-5, with D possibly TRBD1 on 5 matching bases. The origin of this receptor is a male donor in good health. Some clones in this sample may be carry-over from other donors' samples. CDR3 residues: CASSLGVSNQPQHF. CDR3 DNA: TGTGCCAGCAGTTTGGGGGTTAGCAATCAGCCCCAGCATTTT.